These 4 T cell receptor beta chains share one sample of origin, sequenced in a study of cytomegalovirus exposure and HLA in healthy donors. The study ran its PCR with 60 Vbeta and 13 Jbeta primers. Profiled with immunoSEQ multiplex PCR; TCRdb holds only in-frame clones, not every one. The data hold about 120,000 clones, with around 80% observed a single time. The sample taken for sequencing was PBMCs. The receptor set was obtained from a man aged 25-40 years in good health and CMV-seropositive.

The chain joins TRBV11-2 to TRBJ2-3; D gene ambiguous. CDR1 SGHAT and CDR2 FQNNGV come from the germline V gene. V was cut by 5 bases and J by 0 bases, with 9 bases left in between. The CDR3 covers 14 residues. The CDR3: CASSRQTSTDTQYF. The CDR3 nucleotides read TGTGCCAGCAGCCGCCAAACTAGCACAGATACGCAGTATTTT.

With respect to this clone: In the same sample, other DNA sequences code for this CDR3. The V call is TRBV18, the J call TRBJ2-5; the D gene is possibly TRBD2 (6 bases). V lost 2 bases, J lost 5 bases, and 9 bases lay in between. Looked up from germline, CDR1 is KGHSH and CDR2 is LQKENI. The CDR3 has 13 residues. The CDR3 DNA follows: TGTGCCAGCTCACCAACTAGCCGGGAGACCCAGTACTTC. It yields the protein CASSPTSRETQYF. The full variable domain, rest sourced from reference TRBV18 and TRBJ2-5, is NAGVMQNPRHLVRRRGQEARLRCSPMKGHSHVYWYRQLPEEGLKFMVYLQKENIIDESGMPKERFSAEFPKEGPSILRIQQVVRGDSAAYFCASSPTSRETQYFGPGTRLLVL.

CDR3 amino acids: CASSLSSRRTEAFF. DNA of the CDR3: TGTGCCAGCAGTTTATCTTCTAGGAGGACTGAAGCTTTCTTT. The gene calls are TRBV28 and TRBJ1-1; unclear D gene. The V and J ends lost 1 base and 5 bases respectively, with 11 bases between them. The CDR3 is made up of 14 amino acids. The germline gives CDR1 MDHEN, CDR2 SYDVKM.

This chain joins TRBV19 and TRBJ2-3; 15 bases agree with TRBD2. CDR1 LNHDA and CDR2 SQIVND come from the germline V gene (reference sequence). Trimming removed 5 bases from V and 4 bases from J; junction bases left unmatched: 4. This CDR3 region has 16 residues. The DNA for the CDR3 is TGTGCCAGTAGTCCGCGGACTAGCGGGGGGGCAGATACGCAGTATTTT. Translated: CASSPRTSGGADTQYF. The full variable domain, in which reference TRBV19 and TRBJ2-3 provide the parts outside the CDR3, is DGGITQSPKYLFRKEGQNVTLSCEQNLNHDAMYWYRQDPGQGLRLIYYSQIVNDFQKGDIAEGYSVSREKKESFPLTVTSAQKNPTAFYLCASSPRTSGGADTQYFGPGTRLTVL.